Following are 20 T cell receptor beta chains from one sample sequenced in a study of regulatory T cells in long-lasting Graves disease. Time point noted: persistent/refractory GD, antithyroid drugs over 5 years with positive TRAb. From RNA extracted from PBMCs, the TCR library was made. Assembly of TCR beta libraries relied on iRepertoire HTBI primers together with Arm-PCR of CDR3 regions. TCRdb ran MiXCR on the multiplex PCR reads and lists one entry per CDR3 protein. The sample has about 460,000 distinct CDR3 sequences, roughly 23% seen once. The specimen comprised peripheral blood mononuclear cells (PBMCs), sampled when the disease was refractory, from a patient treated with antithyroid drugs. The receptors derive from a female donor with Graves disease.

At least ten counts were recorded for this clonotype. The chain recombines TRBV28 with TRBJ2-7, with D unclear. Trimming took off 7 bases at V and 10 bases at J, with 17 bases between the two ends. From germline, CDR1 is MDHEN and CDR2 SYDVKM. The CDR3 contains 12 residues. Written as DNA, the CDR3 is TGTGCCAGCAACCAAAAACCGGGTCCCCAGTACTTC. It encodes CASNQKPGPQYF.

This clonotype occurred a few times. The CDR3 loop reads CSVDGTSGGGGYEQYF. CDR3 bases: TGCAGTGTCGACGGGACTAGCGGGGGGGGAGGCTACGAGCAGTACTTC. The V and J genes are TRBV20-1 and TRBJ2-7; TRBD2 matches 16 bases. Germline V gene sequence: CDR1 DFQATT, CDR2 SNEGSKA (reference sequence). V lost 7 bases to trimming and J lost 3 bases; unmatched junction nucleotides: 9. The CDR3 contains 16 residues.

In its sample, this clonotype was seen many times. In DNA form, the CDR3 reads TGTGCCAGCAGCCTGGGACTGAACTACGAGCAGTACTTC. Its translation is CASSLGLNYEQYF. This rearrangement joins TRBV3-1 to TRBJ2-7; a possible D gene is TRBD2 (6 bases). The ends were cut back, 4 bases at V and 3 bases at J, with 10 bases in the middle. Germline CDR1 LGHDT, CDR2 YNNKEL (reference sequence). CDR3 length equals 13 residues.

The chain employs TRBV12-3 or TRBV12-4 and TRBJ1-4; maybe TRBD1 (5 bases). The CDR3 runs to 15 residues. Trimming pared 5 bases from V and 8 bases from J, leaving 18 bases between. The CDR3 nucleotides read TGTGCCAGCAGTGAGTCCGGGGGATTAGGGGAAAAACTGTTTTTT. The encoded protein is CASSESGGLGEKLFF.

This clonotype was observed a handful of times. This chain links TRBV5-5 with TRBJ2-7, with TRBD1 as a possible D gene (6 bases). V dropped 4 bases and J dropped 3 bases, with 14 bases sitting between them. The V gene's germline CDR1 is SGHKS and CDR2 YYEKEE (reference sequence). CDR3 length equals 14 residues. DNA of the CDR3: TGTGCCAGCAGCCGCCTAGGACAGAACTACGAGCAGTACTTC. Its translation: CASSRLGQNYEQYF.

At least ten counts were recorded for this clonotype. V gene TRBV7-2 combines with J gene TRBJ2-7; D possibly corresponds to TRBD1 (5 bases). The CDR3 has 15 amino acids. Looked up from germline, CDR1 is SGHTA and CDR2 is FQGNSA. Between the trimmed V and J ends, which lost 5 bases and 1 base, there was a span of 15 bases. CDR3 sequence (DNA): TGTGCCAGCAGCCCCCGCGGACAACTTTCCTACGAGCAGTACTTC. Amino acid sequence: CASSPRGQLSYEQYF.

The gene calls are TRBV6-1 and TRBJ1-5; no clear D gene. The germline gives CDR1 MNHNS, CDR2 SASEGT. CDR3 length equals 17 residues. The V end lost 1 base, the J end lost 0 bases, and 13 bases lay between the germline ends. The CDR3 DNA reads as TGTGCCAGCAGTGAAGAGACGGCCGTTTATAGCAATCAGCCCCAGCATTTT. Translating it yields CASSEETAVYSNQPQHF.

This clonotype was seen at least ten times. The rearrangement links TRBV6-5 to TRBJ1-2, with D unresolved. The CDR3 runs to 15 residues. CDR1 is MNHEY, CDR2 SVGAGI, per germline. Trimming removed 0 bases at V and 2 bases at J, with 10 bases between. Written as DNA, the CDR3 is TGTGCCAGCAGTTACTCTCTGTATTTAAACTATGGCTACACCTTC. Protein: CASSYSLYLNYGYTF.

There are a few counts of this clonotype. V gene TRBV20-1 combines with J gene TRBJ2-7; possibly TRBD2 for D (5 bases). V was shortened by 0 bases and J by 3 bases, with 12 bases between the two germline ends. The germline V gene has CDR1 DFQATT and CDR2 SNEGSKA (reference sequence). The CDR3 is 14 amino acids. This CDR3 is CSARDTEGFYEQYF. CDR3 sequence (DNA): TGCAGTGCTAGAGATACCGAGGGATTCTACGAGCAGTACTTC.

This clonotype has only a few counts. Written as DNA, the CDR3 is TGTGCCAGCAGTTCGGGGGCAGGGGACGAAAAACTGTTTTTT. Its protein product is CASSSGAGDEKLFF. The chain links TRBV12-3 or TRBV12-4 to TRBJ1-4; D possibly corresponds to TRBD1 (6 bases). V lost 4 bases and J lost 8, with 14 bases in between. The CDR3 extends over 14 amino acids.

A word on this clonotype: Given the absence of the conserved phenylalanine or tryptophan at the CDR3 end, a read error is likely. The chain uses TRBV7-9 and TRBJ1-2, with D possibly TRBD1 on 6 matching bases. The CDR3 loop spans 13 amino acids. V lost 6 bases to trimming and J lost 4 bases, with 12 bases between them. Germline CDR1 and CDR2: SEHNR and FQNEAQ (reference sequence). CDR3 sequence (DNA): TGTGCCAGCAGAATGCGGGACACCTATGGCTACACCCTC. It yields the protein CASRMRDTYGYTL.

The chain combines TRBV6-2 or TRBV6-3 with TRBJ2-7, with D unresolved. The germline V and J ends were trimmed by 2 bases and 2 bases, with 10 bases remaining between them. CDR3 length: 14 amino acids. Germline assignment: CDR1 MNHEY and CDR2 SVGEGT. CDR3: CASSYLIATYEQYF. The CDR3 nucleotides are TGTGCCAGCAGTTACCTAATCGCGACCTACGAGCAGTACTTC.

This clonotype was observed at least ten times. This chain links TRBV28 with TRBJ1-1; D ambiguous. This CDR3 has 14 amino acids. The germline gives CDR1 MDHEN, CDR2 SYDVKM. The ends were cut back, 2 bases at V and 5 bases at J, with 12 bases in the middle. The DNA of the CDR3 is TGTGCCAGCAGTTTAAGGGTTGAAAGTACTGAAGCTTTCTTT. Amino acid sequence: CASSLRVESTEAFF.

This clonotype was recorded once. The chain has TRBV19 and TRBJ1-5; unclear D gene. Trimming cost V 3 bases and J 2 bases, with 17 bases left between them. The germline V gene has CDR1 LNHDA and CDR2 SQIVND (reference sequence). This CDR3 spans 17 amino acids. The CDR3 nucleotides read TGTGCCAGTAGTATGTTCGCCCAGGATGGAGGCAATCAGCCCCAGCATTTT. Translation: CASSMFAQDGGNQPQHF.

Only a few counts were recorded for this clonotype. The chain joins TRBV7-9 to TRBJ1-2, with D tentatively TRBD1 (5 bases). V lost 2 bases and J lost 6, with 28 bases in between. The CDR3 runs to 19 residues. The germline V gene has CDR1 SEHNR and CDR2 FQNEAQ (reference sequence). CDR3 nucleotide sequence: TGTGCCAGCAGCTTATCCGATCGCCAGGGTGGAATCGACAGTCATGGCTACACCTTC. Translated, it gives CASSLSDRQGGIDSHGYTF.

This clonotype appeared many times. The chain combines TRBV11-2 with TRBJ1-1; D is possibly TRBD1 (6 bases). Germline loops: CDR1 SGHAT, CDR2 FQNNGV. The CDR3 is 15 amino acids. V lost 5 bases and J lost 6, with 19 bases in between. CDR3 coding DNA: TGTGCCAGCAGCCCCCGGGGGCCAGGGGCCGCTGAAGCTTTCTTT. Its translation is CASSPRGPGAAEAFF.

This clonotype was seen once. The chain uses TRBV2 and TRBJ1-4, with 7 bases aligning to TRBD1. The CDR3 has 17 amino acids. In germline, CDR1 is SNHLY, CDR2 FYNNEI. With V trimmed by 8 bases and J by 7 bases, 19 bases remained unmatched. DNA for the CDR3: TGTGCCAGCTCACCGACACAGGGGTATTTCGACAGTGAAAAACTGTTTTTT. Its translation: CASSPTQGYFDSEKLFF.

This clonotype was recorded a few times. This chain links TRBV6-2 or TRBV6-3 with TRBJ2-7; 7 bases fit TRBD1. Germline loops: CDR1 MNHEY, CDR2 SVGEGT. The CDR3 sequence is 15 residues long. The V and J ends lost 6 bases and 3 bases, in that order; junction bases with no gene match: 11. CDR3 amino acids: CASSRDSPPDYEQYF. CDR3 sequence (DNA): TGTGCCAGCAGCCGGGACAGCCCTCCAGACTACGAGCAGTACTTC.

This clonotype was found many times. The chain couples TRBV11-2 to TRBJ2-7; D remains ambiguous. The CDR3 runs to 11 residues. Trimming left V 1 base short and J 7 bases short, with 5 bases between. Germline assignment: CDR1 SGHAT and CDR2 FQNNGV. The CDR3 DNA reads TGTGCCAGCAGCTTAGGTCGGGAGCAGTACTTC. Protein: CASSLGREQYF.

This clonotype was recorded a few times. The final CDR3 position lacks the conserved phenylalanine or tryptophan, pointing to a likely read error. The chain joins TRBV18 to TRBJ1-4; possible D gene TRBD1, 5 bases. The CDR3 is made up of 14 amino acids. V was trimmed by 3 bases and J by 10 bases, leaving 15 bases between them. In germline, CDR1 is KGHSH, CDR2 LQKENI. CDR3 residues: CASSPGVLPGKLFL. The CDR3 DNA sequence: TGTGCCAGCTCACCGGGGGTTCTCCCTGGAAAACTGTTTCTT.